The entry that follows covers one T cell receptor (beta chain) sequence. This CDR3 is built from 14 residues. Germline V gives CDR1 MDHEN, CDR2 SYDVKM. V was pared by 4 bases and J by 6 bases, with 15 bases between. The sample comes from a study of technical replicates of blood from several donors. The method was immunoSEQ multiplex PCR; TCRdb's version includes in-frame clones alone and lacks a portion of them. The sample lists about 61,000 clones; approximately 97% were seen once. Sequencing was done on a sample of T cells isolated from PBMCs. The chain has TRBV28 and TRBJ1-2, with a weak D call TRBD1 (6 bases). This TCR derives from a human donor in good health. The CDR3 region is CASSYLGGDNGYTF. CDR3 coding DNA: TGTGCCAGCAGTTATCTGGGTGGGGACAATGGCTACACCTTC.